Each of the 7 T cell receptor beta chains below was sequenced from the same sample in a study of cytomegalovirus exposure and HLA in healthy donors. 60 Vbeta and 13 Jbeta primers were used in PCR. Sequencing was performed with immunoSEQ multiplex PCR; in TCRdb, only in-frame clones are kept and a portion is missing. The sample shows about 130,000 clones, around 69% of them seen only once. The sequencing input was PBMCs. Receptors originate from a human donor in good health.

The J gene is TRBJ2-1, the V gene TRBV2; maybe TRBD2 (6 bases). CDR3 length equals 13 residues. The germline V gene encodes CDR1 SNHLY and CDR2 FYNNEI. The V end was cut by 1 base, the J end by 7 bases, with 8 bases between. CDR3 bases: TGTGCCAGCAGTGAAGTCCGGGGGAATGAGCAGTTCTTC. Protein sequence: CASSEVRGNEQFF.

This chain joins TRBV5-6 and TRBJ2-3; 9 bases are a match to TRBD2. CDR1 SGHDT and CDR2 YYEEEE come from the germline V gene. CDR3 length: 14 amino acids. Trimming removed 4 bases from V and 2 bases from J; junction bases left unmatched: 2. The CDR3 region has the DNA TGTGCCAGCAGCCCGGGACTAGCCACAGATACGCAGTATTTT. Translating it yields CASSPGLATDTQYF.

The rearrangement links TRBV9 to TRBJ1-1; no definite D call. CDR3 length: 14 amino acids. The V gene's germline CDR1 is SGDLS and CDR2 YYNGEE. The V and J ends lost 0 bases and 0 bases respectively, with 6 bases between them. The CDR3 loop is CASSVELLNTEAFF. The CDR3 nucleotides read TGTGCCAGCAGCGTAGAACTCTTGAACACTGAAGCTTTCTTT.

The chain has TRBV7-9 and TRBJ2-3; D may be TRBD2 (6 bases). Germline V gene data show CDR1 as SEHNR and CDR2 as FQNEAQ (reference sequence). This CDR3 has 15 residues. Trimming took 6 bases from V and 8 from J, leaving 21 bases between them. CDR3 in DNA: TGTGCCAGCAGGGGATCGGGAGTTCCCACCCCTACGCAGTATTTT. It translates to CASRGSGVPTPTQYF.

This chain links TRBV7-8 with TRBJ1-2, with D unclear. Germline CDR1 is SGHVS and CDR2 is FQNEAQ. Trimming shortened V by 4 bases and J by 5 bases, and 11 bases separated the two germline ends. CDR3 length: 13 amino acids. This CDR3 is CASSSLRAYGYTF. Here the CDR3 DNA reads TGTGCCAGCAGCTCCCTGAGGGCTTATGGCTACACCTTC.

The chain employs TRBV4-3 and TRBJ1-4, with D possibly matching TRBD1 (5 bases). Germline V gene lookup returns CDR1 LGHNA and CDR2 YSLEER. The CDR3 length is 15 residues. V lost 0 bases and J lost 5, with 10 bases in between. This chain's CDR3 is CASSQENRLNEKLFF. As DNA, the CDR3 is TGCGCCAGCAGCCAAGAAAACAGGCTAAATGAAAAACTGTTTTTT.

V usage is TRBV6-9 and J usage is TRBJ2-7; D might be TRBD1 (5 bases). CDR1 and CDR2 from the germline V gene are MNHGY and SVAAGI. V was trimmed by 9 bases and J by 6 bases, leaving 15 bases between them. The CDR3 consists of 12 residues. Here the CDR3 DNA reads TGTGCCAGGGGGCGGCCCCGGAGCGAGCAGTACTTC. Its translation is CARGRPRSEQYF.